Described below is a single T cell receptor (beta chain) sequence and its context. Profiled with immunoSEQ multiplex PCR; TCRdb holds only in-frame clones, not every one. This table has tens of thousands of clones, around 85% appearing once. This entry is derived from a study of control samples from healthy donors and cancer patients. Per the germline V gene, CDR1 is SGHRS and CDR2 is YFSETQ. This CDR3 has 15 residues. Trimming stripped 0 bases from V and 7 bases from J, with 14 bases between. The chain carries TRBV5-1 and TRBJ2-4, with D tentatively TRBD2 (5 bases). The sequenced sample was blood. The TCR was taken from a man under 40 in good health. CDR3 region: CASSLDYRGANIQYF. As DNA, the CDR3 is TGCGCCAGCAGCTTGGACTACCGGGGTGCGAACATTCAGTACTTC.